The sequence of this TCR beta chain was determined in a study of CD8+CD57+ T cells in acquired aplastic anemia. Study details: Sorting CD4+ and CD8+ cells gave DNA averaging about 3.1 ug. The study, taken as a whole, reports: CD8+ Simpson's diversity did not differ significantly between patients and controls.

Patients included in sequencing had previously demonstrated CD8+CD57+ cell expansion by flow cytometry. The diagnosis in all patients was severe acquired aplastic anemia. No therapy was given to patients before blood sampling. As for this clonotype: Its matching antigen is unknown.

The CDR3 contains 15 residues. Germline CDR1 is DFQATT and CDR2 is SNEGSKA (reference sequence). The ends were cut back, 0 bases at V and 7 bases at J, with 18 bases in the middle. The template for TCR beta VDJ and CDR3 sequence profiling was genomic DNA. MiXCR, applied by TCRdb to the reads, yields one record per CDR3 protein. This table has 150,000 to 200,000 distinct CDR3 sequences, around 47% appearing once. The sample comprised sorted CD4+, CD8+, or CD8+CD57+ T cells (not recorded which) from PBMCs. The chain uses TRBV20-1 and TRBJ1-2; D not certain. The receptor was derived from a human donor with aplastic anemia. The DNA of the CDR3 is TGCAGTGCTAGAGATCTGCCAGGACGATCGGCTGGCTACACCTTC. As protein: CSARDLPGRSAGYTF.